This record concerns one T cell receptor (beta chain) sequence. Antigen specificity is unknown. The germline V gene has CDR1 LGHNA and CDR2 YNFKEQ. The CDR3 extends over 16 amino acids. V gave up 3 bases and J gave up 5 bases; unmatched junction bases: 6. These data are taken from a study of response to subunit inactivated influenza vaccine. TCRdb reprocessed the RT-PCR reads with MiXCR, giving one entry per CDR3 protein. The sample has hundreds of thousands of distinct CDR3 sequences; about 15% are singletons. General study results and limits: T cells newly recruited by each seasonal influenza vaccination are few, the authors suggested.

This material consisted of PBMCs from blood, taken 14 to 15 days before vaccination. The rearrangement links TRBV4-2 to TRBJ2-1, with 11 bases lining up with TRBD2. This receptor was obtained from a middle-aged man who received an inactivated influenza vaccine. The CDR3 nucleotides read TGTGCCAGCAGCCAGGTTAGCGGGGGGGCCCACAATGAGCAGTTCTTC. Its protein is CASSQVSGGAHNEQFF.